These 10 T cell receptor beta chains share one sample of origin, sequenced in a study of OX40 agonist ivuxolimab in advanced cancers. TCRdb keeps only in-frame clones here, not all; method: immunoSEQ multiplex PCR. The data show around 100,000 clones, nearly 90% seen once. The sample in question was CD4+ or CD8+ T cells sorted from blood, obtained in a trial of the OX40 agonist ivuxolimab. The receptors stem from an adult with an advanced solid tumor such as melanoma, head and neck, liver or kidney cancer.

This chain joins TRBV2 and TRBJ1-1; no firm D call. Germline CDR1 reads SNHLY; CDR2 reads FYNNEI. The CDR3 sequence is 14 residues long. Trimming shortened V by 3 bases and J by 2 bases, and 10 bases separated the two germline ends. This CDR3 is CASSEGRPNTEAFF. CDR3 coding DNA: TGTGCCAGCAGTGAGGGGAGGCCTAACACTGAAGCTTTCTTT.

V and J are TRBV5-1 and TRBJ2-3; TRBD1 matches 8 bases. Trimming at V came to 2 bases and at J to 1 base, leaving 9 bases not matched to a gene. This CDR3 comprises 17 residues. Looked up from germline, CDR1 is SGHRS and CDR2 is YFSETQ. As DNA, the CDR3 is TGCGCCAGCAGCTTCCCGCAGACAGGGGAGGGCACAGATACGCAGTATTTT. Its translation is CASSFPQTGEGTDTQYF.

The chain carries TRBV7-3 and TRBJ2-5, with 11 bases lining up with TRBD2. The junction had 3 bases not matched to a gene; V was cut back by 8 bases and J by 4 bases. This CDR3 is built from 13 residues. Germline V gene data show CDR1 as SGHTA and CDR2 as FQGTGA. The CDR3 region has the DNA TGTGCCAGCGCCACTAGCGGGAGAGAGACCCAGTACTTC. It is translated as CASATSGRETQYF.

The chain joins TRBV9 to TRBJ1-1; no definite D call. CDR3 size: 13 residues. CDR1 SGDLS and CDR2 YYNGEE come from the germline V gene. The V end lost 2 bases, the J end lost 0 bases, and 5 bases lay between the germline ends. The CDR3 nucleotides are TGTGCCAGCAGCGTCCGTTTGAACACTGAAGCTTTCTTT. As protein: CASSVRLNTEAFF.

The chain joins TRBV28 to TRBJ2-7; perhaps TRBD1 as D (5 bases). This CDR3 is built from 11 residues. V gave up 6 bases and J gave up 6 bases, with 9 bases separating them. Germline V gene lookup returns CDR1 MDHEN and CDR2 SYDVKM. CDR3 amino acids: CASRGAGEQYF. CDR3 DNA sequence: TGTGCCAGCAGAGGGGCAGGCGAGCAGTACTTC. The full variable domain, its missing parts supplied by reference TRBV28 and TRBJ2-7, is DVKVTQSSRYLVKRTGEKVFLECVQDMDHENMFWYRQDPGLGLRLIYFSYDVKMKEKGDIPEGYSVSREKKERFSLILESASTNQTSMYLCASRGAGEQYFGPGTRLTVT.

This clone showed up just a few times. The chain uses TRBV7-8 and TRBJ1-6; no clear D gene. CDR1 is SGHVS and CDR2 is FQNEAQ in the germline V gene. V lost 7 bases and J 8 bases, leaving 12 bases between the germline ends. The CDR3 has 13 amino acids. The chain's CDR3 is CASKEAPHSPLHF. The CDR3 bases are TGTGCCAGCAAAGAGGCTCCGCATTCACCCCTCCACTTT.

This chain joins TRBV7-2 and TRBJ2-5; 11 bases align to TRBD2. Losses at the gene ends were 7 bases for V and 5 bases for J; bases not matched to a gene: 12. Germline V gene data show CDR1 as SGHTA and CDR2 as FQGNSA. This CDR3 contains 16 residues. The DNA of the CDR3 is TGTGCCAGCACCGATAATAGCGGGAGGGCCGCGGAGACCCAGTACTTC. Translating it yields CASTDNSGRAAETQYF.

Here the CDR3 DNA reads TGCGCCAGCAGCCAAGATTTGCGGTGGGACTCTGAAGCTTTCTTT. Its protein is CASSQDLRWDSEAFF. The V and J genes are TRBV4-3 and TRBJ1-1, with D perhaps TRBD1 (5 bases). This CDR3 spans 15 amino acids. The germline V gene has CDR1 LGHNA and CDR2 YSLEER. The ends were cut back, 0 bases at V and 6 bases at J, with 14 bases in the middle.

The V call is TRBV9, the J call TRBJ2-1; D gene ambiguous. Trimming removed 0 bases at V and 8 bases at J, with 24 bases between. The CDR3 length is 18 residues. Germline V lookup: CDR1 SGDLS, CDR2 YYNGEE. The CDR3 sequence: CASSVVGGPFPGLYEQFF. CDR3 sequence (DNA): TGTGCCAGCAGCGTAGTAGGCGGTCCTTTCCCCGGGCTTTATGAGCAGTTCTTC.

The chain links TRBV19 to TRBJ1-5, with TRBD1 matching 12 bases. With 5 bases clipped from V and 1 base from J, the junction kept 6 bases outside the gene matches. The CDR3 has 17 amino acids. Germline V gene data show CDR1 as LNHDA and CDR2 as SQIVND (reference sequence). CDR3 sequence (DNA): TGTGCCAGTAGTGCGGGACAGGGGGCTGAGAGCAATCAGCCCCAGCATTTT. This codes for CASSAGQGAESNQPQHF. The variable domain in full, with the rest retrieved from reference TRBV19 and TRBJ1-5, is DGGITQSPKYLFRKEGQNVTLSCEQNLNHDAMYWYRQDPGQGLRLIYYSQIVNDFQKGDIAEGYSVSREKKESFPLTVTSAQKNPTAFYLCASSAGQGAESNQPQHFGDGTRLSIL.